This T cell receptor (beta chain) was recorded in a study of cytomegalovirus exposure and HLA in healthy donors. 60 Vbeta and 13 Jbeta primers were used in PCR. Measured with immunoSEQ multiplex PCR; TCRdb has only the in-frame clones, and not every one. The sample shows roughly 90,000 clones, roughly 80% of them seen only once. Comments on this clone: Its antigen is not known.

General study points: Later work found that TCR association rates differed between HLA loci; DRB1 had the most and HLA-C the fewest. Beyond CMV serostatus, there was no information to go on about immune exposure. Cytomegalovirus status, reportedly, was diagnosed with high specificity and sensitivity by the classifier.

What was sequenced was PBMCs. This clonotype was obtained from a man between 18 and 35 years old in good health and CMV-seronegative.

This CDR3 is CASSLLRDTGGYTF. CDR3 DNA sequence: TGCGCCAGCAGCCTCCTGAGGGACACGGGAGGCTACACCTTC. The V and J genes are TRBV4-1 and TRBJ1-2, with a weak D call TRBD1 (6 bases). This CDR3 region has 14 residues. V was cut by 4 bases and J by 8 bases, with 17 bases left in between. Germline V lookup: CDR1 MGHRA, CDR2 YSYEKL.